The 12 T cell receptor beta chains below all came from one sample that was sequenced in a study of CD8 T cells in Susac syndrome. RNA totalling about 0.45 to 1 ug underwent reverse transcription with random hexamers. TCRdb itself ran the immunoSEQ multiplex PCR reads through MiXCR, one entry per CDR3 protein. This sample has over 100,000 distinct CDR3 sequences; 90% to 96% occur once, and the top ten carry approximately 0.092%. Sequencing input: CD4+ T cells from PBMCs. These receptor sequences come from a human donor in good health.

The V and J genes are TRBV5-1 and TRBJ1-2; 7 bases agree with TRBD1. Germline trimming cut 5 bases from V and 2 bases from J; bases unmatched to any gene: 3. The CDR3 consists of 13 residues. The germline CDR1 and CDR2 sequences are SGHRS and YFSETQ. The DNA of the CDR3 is TGCGCCAGCAGACCGGACAGGAACTATGGCTACACCTTC. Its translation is CASRPDRNYGYTF.

The CDR3 nucleotides are TGTGCCAGCAGTTACACCGGTGGGACGGCCAATGAGCAGTTCTTC. It encodes CASSYTGGTANEQFF. The chain couples TRBV6-5 to TRBJ2-1; the D gene could be TRBD1 or TRBD2 (5 bases each). The CDR3 is 15 amino acids. From germline, CDR1 is MNHEY and CDR2 SVGAGI. The V end lost 2 bases, the J end lost 6 bases, and 14 bases lay between the germline ends.

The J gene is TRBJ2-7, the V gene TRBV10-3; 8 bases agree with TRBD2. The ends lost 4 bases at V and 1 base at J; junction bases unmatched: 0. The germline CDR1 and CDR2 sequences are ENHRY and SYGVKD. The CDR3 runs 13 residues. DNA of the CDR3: TGTGCCATCAGTGGCGGGGGGTCCTACGAGCAGTACTTC. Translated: CAISGGGSYEQYF.

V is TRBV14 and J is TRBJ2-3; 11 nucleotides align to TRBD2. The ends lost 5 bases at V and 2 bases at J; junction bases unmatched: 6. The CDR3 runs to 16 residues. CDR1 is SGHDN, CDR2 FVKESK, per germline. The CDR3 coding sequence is TGTGCCAGCAGCTACCTGGGACTAGCGGACACAGATACGCAGTATTTT. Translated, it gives CASSYLGLADTDTQYF.

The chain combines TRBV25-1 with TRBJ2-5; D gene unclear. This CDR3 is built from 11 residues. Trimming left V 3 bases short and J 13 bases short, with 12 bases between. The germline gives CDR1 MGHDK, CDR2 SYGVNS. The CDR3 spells CASSDLSLLYF. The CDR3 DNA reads TGTGCCAGCAGTGATTTAAGCCTCTTGTACTTC.

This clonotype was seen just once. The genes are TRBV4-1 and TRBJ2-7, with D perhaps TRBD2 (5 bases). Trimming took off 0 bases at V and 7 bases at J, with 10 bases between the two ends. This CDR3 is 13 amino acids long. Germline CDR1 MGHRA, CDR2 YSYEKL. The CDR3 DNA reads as TGCGCCAGCAGCCAAGATCCGGGATGGGAGCAGTACTTC. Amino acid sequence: CASSQDPGWEQYF.

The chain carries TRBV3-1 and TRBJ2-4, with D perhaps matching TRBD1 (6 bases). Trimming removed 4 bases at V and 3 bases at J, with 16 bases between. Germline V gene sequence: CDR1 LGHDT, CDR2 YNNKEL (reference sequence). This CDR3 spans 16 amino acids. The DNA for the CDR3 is TGTGCCAGCAGCCGACGACAGGATATGGTCAAAAACATTCAGTACTTC. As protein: CASSRRQDMVKNIQYF.

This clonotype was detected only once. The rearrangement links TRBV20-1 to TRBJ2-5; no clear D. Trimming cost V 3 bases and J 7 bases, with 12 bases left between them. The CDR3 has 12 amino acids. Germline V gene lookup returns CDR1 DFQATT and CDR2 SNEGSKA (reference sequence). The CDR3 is CSASHSTGTQYF. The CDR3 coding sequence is TGCAGTGCTAGTCATAGCACTGGGACCCAGTACTTC.

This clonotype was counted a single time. The CDR3 protein is CASSAGWDPNQPQHF. The CDR3 nucleotides read TGTGCCAGCTCCGCAGGGTGGGATCCCAATCAGCCCCAGCATTTT. The chain employs TRBV18 and TRBJ1-5; D might be TRBD1 (5 bases). Germline values: CDR1 KGHSH, CDR2 LQKENI. The CDR3 runs to 15 residues. V was trimmed by 6 bases and J by 3 bases, leaving 15 bases between them.

The CDR3 reads CSAQSTGELFF. CDR3 in DNA: TGCAGCGCCCAGTCCACCGGGGAGCTGTTTTTT. The chain is built from TRBV29-1 and TRBJ2-2, with unresolved D. CDR1 SQVTM and CDR2 ANQGSEA come from the germline V gene. V was trimmed by 7 bases and J by 4 bases, leaving 7 bases between them. CDR3 length: 11 residues.

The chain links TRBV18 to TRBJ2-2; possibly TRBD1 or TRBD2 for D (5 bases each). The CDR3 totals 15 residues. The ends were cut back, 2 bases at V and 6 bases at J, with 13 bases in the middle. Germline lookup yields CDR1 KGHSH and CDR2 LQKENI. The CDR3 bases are TGTGCCAGCTCACCATTGAGGGGCCGTGCCGGGGAGCTGTTTTTT. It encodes CASSPLRGRAGELFF.

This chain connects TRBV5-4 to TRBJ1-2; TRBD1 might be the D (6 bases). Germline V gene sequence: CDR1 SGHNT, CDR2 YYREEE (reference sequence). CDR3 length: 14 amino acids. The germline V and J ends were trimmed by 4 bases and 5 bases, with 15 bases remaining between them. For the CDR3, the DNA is TGTGCCAGCAGCGGTTCCGGGACACCTTATGGCTACACCTTC. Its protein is CASSGSGTPYGYTF.